Below, one TCR beta chain is given with its context. The sample originates from a study of blood T cell repertoires in COVID-19. Study summary: Acute and convalescent COVID-19 samples came from the United States, Italy and Spain. Sources were T cells, B-cell-depleted T cells, or PBMCs; the material itself was cDNA or gDNA.

The authors' processing: Cell counts per sample came from amplifying reference gene primers. Clones were read by immunoSEQ multiplex PCR, and TCRdb kept only the in-frame ones, dropping some. The V and J calls and clone size were taken over from that table, and D and trimming were inferred from the DNA. This table has approximately 360,000 clones, around 90% appearing once. Trimming took 7 bases from V and 1 from J, leaving 8 bases between them. CDR3 length equals 12 residues. Sequenced input: peripheral blood. The rearrangement uses TRBV12-3 or TRBV12-4 and TRBJ2-7, with D possibly being TRBD2 (5 bases). The clonotype comes from a man between 18 and 29 years old with active or convalescent COVID-19. CDR3: CASTSGSYEQYF. The CDR3 nucleotides are TGTGCCAGCACCTCGGGGTCCTACGAGCAGTACTTC.